This TCR beta chain was identified in a study of cytomegalovirus exposure and HLA in healthy donors. Study results and limitations: The sole available immune exposure information was CMV serostatus.

This CDR3 has 14 amino acids. Looked up from germline, CDR1 is MDHEN and CDR2 is SYDVKM. The V gene end was trimmed by 5 bases and the J gene end by 5 bases; junction bases not matched to a gene: 6. Concerning this clone itself: The antigen is undetermined.

Researchers ran the PCR with 60 Vbeta and 13 Jbeta primers. Sequencing used immunoSEQ multiplex PCR; TCRdb keeps in-frame clones, though not all of them. Altogether 200,000 or so clones are present, 83% being singletons, with the ten largest covering around 1.5%. The sequenced sample consisted of PBMCs. The clonotype originates from a girl aged 10-17 years in good health and CMV-seronegative. The genes are TRBV28 and TRBJ1-2, with TRBD1 matching over 9 bases. CDR3: CASSAAGTGYGYTF. The CDR3 DNA sequence: TGTGCCAGCAGTGCTGCCGGGACAGGGTATGGCTACACCTTC.